One and the same sample provided the 2 T cell receptor beta chains below, sequenced in a study of cytomegalovirus exposure and HLA in healthy donors. Both 60 Vbeta primers and 13 Jbeta primers went into the PCR. Sequencing used immunoSEQ multiplex PCR; TCRdb keeps in-frame clones, though not all of them. The table records some 90,000 clones, 65% to 85% of them present only once. The sample consisted of PBMCs. All receptors come from a female donor in good health and CMV-seropositive.

This clone was detected a few times. The CDR3, as DNA: TGTGCCAGCAGCGTATCGTCAGGGAACACTGAAGCTTTCTTT. This encodes CASSVSSGNTEAFF. The chain has TRBV9 and TRBJ1-1; D gene uncertain. From germline, CDR1 is SGDLS and CDR2 YYNGEE. V shed 1 base and J shed 1 base, with 8 bases lying between them. This CDR3 has 14 amino acids.

This clone showed up just a few times. The chain combines TRBV30 with TRBJ2-5, with D unresolved. There are 13 residues in the CDR3. Germline loops: CDR1 GTSNPN, CDR2 SVGIG (reference sequence). Deletions cut 1 base from V and 5 bases from J, with 11 bases between. CDR3 in DNA: TGTGCCTGGAGTGCCGGGTGGCATGAGACCCAGTACTTC. Protein product: CAWSAGWHETQYF.